This T cell receptor beta chain was observed in a study of blood T cell repertoires in COVID-19. Original data processing: It was from reference gene primer amplification that nucleated cell counts were estimated. Profiled with immunoSEQ multiplex PCR; TCRdb holds only in-frame clones, not every one. V, J and clone size are those of that table, while D and trimming were read from the DNA. The sample shows some 320,000 clones, roughly 91% of them seen only once. The ends were cut back, 5 bases at V and 7 bases at J, with 15 bases in the middle. The CDR3 covers 14 residues. Germline V gene sequence: CDR1 SGHAT, CDR2 FQNNGV.

This sequence originates from a woman younger than 45 with COVID-19, enrolled during active disease. V usage is TRBV11-2 and J usage is TRBJ1-3, with D unclear. Sequencing was performed on peripheral blood. CDR3 sequence (DNA): TGTGCCAGCAGCCCACAACCCAGCGTGAACACCATATATTTT. Its translation is CASSPQPSVNTIYF. Together with reference TRBV11-2 and TRBJ1-3, the CDR3 gives the full variable domain: EAGVAQSPRYKIIEKRQSVAFWCNPISGHATLYWYQQILGQGPKLLIQFQNNGVVDDSQLPKDRFSAERLKGVDSTLKIQPAKLEDSAVYLCASSPQPSVNTIYFGEGSWLTVV.